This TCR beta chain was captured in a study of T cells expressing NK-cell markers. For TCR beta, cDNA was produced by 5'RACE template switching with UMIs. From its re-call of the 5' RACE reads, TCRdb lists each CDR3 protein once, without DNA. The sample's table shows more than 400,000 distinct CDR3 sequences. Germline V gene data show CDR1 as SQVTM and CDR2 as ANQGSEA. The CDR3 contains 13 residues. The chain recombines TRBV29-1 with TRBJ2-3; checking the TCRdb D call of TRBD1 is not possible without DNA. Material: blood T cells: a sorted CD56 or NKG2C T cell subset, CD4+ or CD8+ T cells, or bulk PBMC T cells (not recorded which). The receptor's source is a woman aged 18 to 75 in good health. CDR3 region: CSVEGQGRNTQYF.